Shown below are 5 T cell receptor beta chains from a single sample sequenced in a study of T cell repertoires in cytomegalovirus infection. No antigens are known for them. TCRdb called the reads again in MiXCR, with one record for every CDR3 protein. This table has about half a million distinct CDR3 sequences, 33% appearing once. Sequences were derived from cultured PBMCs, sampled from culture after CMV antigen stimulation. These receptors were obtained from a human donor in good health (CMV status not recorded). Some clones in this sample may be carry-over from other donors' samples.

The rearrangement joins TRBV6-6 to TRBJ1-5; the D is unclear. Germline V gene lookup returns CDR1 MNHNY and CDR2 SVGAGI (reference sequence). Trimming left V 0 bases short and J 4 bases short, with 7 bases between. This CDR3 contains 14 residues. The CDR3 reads CASSYSQLNQPQHF. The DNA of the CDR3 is TGTGCCAGCAGTTACTCTCAGCTAAATCAGCCCCAGCATTTT.

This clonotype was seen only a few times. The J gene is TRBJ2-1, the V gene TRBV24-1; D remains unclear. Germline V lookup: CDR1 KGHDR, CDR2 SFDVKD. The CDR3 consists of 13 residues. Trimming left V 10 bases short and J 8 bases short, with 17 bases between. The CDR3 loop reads CATKKTARDEQFF. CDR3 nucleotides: TGTGCCACAAAAAAAACAGCTCGTGATGAGCAGTTCTTC.

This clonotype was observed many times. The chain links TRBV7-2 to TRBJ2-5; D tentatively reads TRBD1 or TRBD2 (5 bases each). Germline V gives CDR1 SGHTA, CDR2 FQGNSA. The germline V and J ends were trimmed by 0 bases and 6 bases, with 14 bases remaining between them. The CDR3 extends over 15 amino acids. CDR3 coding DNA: TGTGCCAGCAGCTTAGCGGGGACCATGACTCAGACCCAGTACTTC. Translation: CASSLAGTMTQTQYF.

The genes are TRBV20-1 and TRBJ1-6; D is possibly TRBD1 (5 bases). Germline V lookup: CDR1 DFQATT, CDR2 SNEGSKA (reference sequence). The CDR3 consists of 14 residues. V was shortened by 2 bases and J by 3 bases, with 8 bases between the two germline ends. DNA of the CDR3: TGCAGTGCTAGACAGGGTCACTATAATTCACCCCTCCACTTT. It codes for CSARQGHYNSPLHF.

CDR3 sequence reads: CASSIPGGQGVYEQYF. CDR3 nucleotides: TGTGCCAGTAGTATCCCCGGGGGACAGGGGGTCTACGAGCAGTACTTC. The rearrangement links TRBV19 to TRBJ2-7, with 11 bases fitting TRBD1. Germline V gene data show CDR1 as LNHDA and CDR2 as SQIVND (reference sequence). This CDR3 has 16 residues. V trimming: 3 bases; J trimming: 3 bases; junction bases outside the gene matches: 7.